The source of this T cell receptor beta chain is a study of Graves' ophthalmopathy and Graves' hyperthyroidism (dated by TCRdb to 2016 to 2019). Regarding the complete study: Peripheral blood was collected at initial diagnosis, before any treatment. In six or seven hyperthyroidism patients, the T-cell repertoires found in thyroid tissue were compared with those found in blood. The 75 to 100 discovery patients were divided at random into training and test sets in a 7:3 ratio. The independent validation cohort included 18 to 20 hyperthyroidism patients plus 17 patients who later progressed from hyperthyroidism to ophthalmopathy. In total, some 130 blood samples were TCR-sequenced: around 42 ophthalmopathy, roughly 80 hyperthyroidism and some 17 hyperthyroidism-to-ophthalmopathy patients. Following sample collection, hyperthyroidism patients were given methimazole at a starting dose of 30 mg daily, and ophthalmopathy patients were given high-dose intravenous methylprednisolone. The study used TCR beta repertoire signatures to distinguish Graves' ophthalmopathy from Graves' hyperthyroidism and to predict progression to ophthalmopathy. To explore V-J signatures that separate ophthalmopathy from hyperthyroidism, a discovery set of about 96 patients was enrolled, consisting of about 45 with ophthalmopathy and around 57 with stable hyperthyroidism. Overall study results and their limits: Ophthalmopathy was separated from stable hyperthyroidism by the 13-signature model with roughly 87% sensitivity and around 81% specificity in cross-validation and with 80%/75% in the test set. Sample size was not predetermined statistically, and investigators were not blinded to group allocation. Among expanded thyroid clonotypes with frequency above 0.001, most also showed up in blood, which suggests that blood repertoires may reflect the thyroid immune response. In validation, the model predicted ophthalmopathy progression with 55% to 71% sensitivity and 72.22% specificity; some 13 predicted patients were CT-confirmed with GO in a median of roughly 6.8 months.

A patient counted as having stable hyperthyroidism if there was no progression to ophthalmopathy within 18 months of follow-up. Hyperthyroidism patients were newly diagnosed, with disease duration under 2 months, and aged 18 to 65 years. Anyone with other autoimmune diseases, uncontrolled infections, pregnancy or lactation was excluded from the study. Clinical symptoms, serum thyroxine, TRAb, thyroid ultrasound and orbital computed tomography formed the basis of the diagnosis. Using Ficoll-Paque density gradient centrifugation, PBMCs were isolated from about 9.4 ml of fresh peripheral blood. Total RNA was extracted with Trizol reagent and quality-checked on an Agilent 2100 Bioanalyzer. Via the germline V gene, CDR1 is MNHEY and CDR2 SVGEGT. There are 13 amino acids in the CDR3, from cysteine to phenylalanine inclusive. CDR3 DNA is the only sequence kept; it has 39 bases, read in frame from the first base. At the junction V is shortened by 7 bases and J by 5 bases; bases outside the gene matches: 7.

For repertoire sequencing, TCR beta CDR3 regions were amplified from RNA transcripts. The first round of RT-PCR was done with HTBI primers and the Qiagen OneStep RT-PCR kit, and was followed by a second round of multiplex PCR, then size selection and purification. Sequencing of the libraries was carried out on an Illumina HiSeq2000 in paired-end mode with 100 bp reads. The published analysis was carried out like this. SOAPnuke was used for read processing, and reads with adapters, uncalled bases, a mean Phred below 15, or no exact constant-primer or identifier match were discarded. High-quality paired reads were merged with COPE v1.2.5. Each unique nucleotide sequence was defined as a clonotype, and clonotypes were aligned to IMGT TRB V, D and J references with MiTCR v1.1. The analysis was limited to V-J combinations with a frequency above 0.0001, which together covered 99.2% of repertoires. For each V-J combination, a TCR clonal expansion and chaos score was defined as F50 clonal expansion divided by the chaos observed in the TCRdist matrix. Welch's t-statistics and random forest were used to narrow the features down to over ten V-J combinations, which were then fed into a naive Bayes classifier. The similarity between thyroid and blood repertoires was quantified using the Morisita-Horn index. TCRdb trimmed the raw reads at Q25, called clones with MiXCR and kept productive beta chains. Rows with a matching CDR3 protein are joined into one entry that keeps the most common DNA and genes. It is TCRdb's table, rather than the study itself, that gives the V and J calls and clone size. The sample records about 380,000 distinct CDR3 sequences, about 16% of which are singletons. About 7.3% of the sample rests with the top ten.

For this clonotype: Its antigen remains undetermined. Base qualities are not recorded, but no much larger clone differs from it by a single base.

The sequence links TRBV6-2 or TRBV6-3 to TRBJ2-7; 8 bases in the junction line up with TRBD2. This clonotype was sampled from a woman younger than 30 with stable Graves' hyperthyroidism. Donor details come from another sample of the same person, matched by shared clones. Sequenced sample: peripheral blood. The CDR3 protein: CASTPGGEDEQYF. DNA sequence: TGTGCCAGCACCCCCGGGGGGGAGGACGAGCAGTACTTC.